Below, 30 T cell receptor beta chains from the same sample are listed, as sequenced in a study of blood T cell repertoires in COVID-19. Measured with immunoSEQ multiplex PCR; TCRdb has only the in-frame clones, and not every one. Of some 210,000 clones detected, approximately 84% appear once; the ten largest clones hold approximately 8.1%. Sequenced input: peripheral blood. Receptor source: a woman aged 45-59 years with active or convalescent COVID-19.

The chain joins TRBV29-1 to TRBJ2-7; 10 positions agree with TRBD1. The CDR3 is 14 residues long. Trimming at V came to 7 bases and at J to 2 bases, leaving 8 bases not matched to a gene. Looked up from germline, CDR1 is SQVTM and CDR2 is ANQGSEA. The CDR3 spells CSATGTGATYEQYF. The CDR3 DNA follows: TGCAGCGCCACCGGGACAGGGGCTACCTACGAGCAGTACTTC.

The V and J genes are TRBV18 and TRBJ2-5, with D possibly being TRBD2 (6 bases). V dropped 6 bases and J dropped 5 bases, with 13 bases sitting between them. Per germline, CDR1 KGHSH and CDR2 LQKENI. The CDR3 covers 13 residues. CDR3 nucleotides: TGTGCCAGCTCCGGGGACTCCGGGGAGACCCAGTACTTC. Its protein is CASSGDSGETQYF.

This clone was detected a few times. V and J are TRBV15 and TRBJ1-4, with unresolved D. The ends were cut back, 1 base at V and 12 bases at J, with 9 bases in the middle. The CDR3 runs to 12 residues. Germline CDR1 and CDR2: LNHNV and YYDKDF (reference sequence). The CDR3, as DNA: TGTGCCACCAGCAGAGGGGCAGACGAACTGTTTTTT. Its translation is CATSRGADELFF.

Here the CDR3 reads CASSQEGSGRYNEQFF. In DNA, the CDR3 is TGTGCCAGCAGCCAAGAGGGGAGCGGGAGATACAATGAGCAGTTCTTC. The chain carries TRBV3-1 (or the pseudogene TRBV3-2) and TRBJ2-1, with TRBD2 matching over 8 bases. CDR3 length: 16 amino acids. The ends lost 0 bases at V and 4 bases at J; junction bases unmatched: 5. The V gene's germline CDR1 is LGHDT and CDR2 YNNKEL (reference sequence).

This clone was picked up a small number of times. This chain joins TRBV18 and TRBJ1-3; 8 bases are shared with TRBD1. V lost 6 bases to trimming and J lost 0 bases; unmatched junction nucleotides: 10. The CDR3 sequence is 17 residues long. CDR1 is KGHSH and CDR2 is LQKENI in the germline V gene. The CDR3 DNA sequence: TGTGCCAGCTCCGCCCGGGCGGGACAGGACTCTGGAAACACCATATATTTT. Translation gives CASSARAGQDSGNTIYF. Together with reference TRBV18 and TRBJ1-3, the CDR3 gives the full variable domain: NAGVMQNPRHLVRRRGQEARLRCSPMKGHSHVYWYRQLPEEGLKFMVYLQKENIIDESGMPKERFSAEFPKEGPSILRIQQVVRGDSAAYFCASSARAGQDSGNTIYFGEGSWLTVV.

The genes are TRBV7-2 and TRBJ1-2, with 7 bases aligning to TRBD1. CDR3 length: 15 amino acids. The germline gives CDR1 SGHTA, CDR2 FQGNSA. V gave up 3 bases and J gave up 4 bases; unmatched junction bases: 8. The CDR3 nucleotides read TGTGCCAGCAGCTTGAAGGGGGCGCGGAGCTATGGCTACACCTTC. Its translation is CASSLKGARSYGYTF. Variable domain in full (rest from reference TRBV7-2 and TRBJ1-2): GAGVSQSPSNKVTEKGKDVELRCDPISGHTALYWYRQSLGQGLEFLIYFQGNSAPDKSGLPSDRFSAERTGGSVSTLTIQRTQQEDSAVYLCASSLKGARSYGYTFGSGTRLTVV.

For this clone: Other nucleotide sequences from this sample produce the same CDR3. The V gene is TRBV29-1, the J gene TRBJ1-6, with a weak D call TRBD1 (5 bases). Trimming took 6 bases from V and 9 from J, leaving 15 bases between them. The CDR3 contains 13 residues. CDR1 SQVTM and CDR2 ANQGSEA come from the germline V gene. The CDR3 bases are TGCAGCGTAGCCGGGACGGGAGGTTCACCCCTCCACTTT. The encoded protein is CSVAGTGGSPLHF.

The chain couples TRBV20-1 to TRBJ2-1; TRBD2 agrees at 9 bases. The CDR3 sequence is 14 residues long. In germline, CDR1 is DFQATT, CDR2 SNEGSKA (reference sequence). V shed 3 bases, J shed 9 bases, and the junction held 9 bases outside the gene matches. The CDR3 loop reads CSASISGSWSEQFF. The CDR3 nucleotides are TGCAGTGCTAGTATTAGCGGGAGCTGGAGTGAGCAGTTCTTC.

This chain joins TRBV4-1 and TRBJ2-3, with D hard to call. Germline lookup yields CDR1 MGHRA and CDR2 YSYEKL. The CDR3 consists of 16 residues. V was clipped by 2 bases and J by 1 base, with 13 bases between them. This chain's CDR3 is CASSQTDHPRTDTQYF. The CDR3 DNA sequence: TGCGCCAGCAGCCAAACAGATCATCCCCGCACAGATACGCAGTATTTT.

This clone was counted between two and nine times. The chain is built from TRBV10-3 and TRBJ1-5, with 8 bases that match TRBD1. The germline V gene has CDR1 ENHRY and CDR2 SYGVKD. J was trimmed by 10 bases and V by 5 bases; bases with no gene match: 13. There are 15 residues in the CDR3. In DNA, the CDR3 is TGTGCCATCAGTTATAGTCAGGGGGCGCAGCATCCCCAGCATTTT. Its translation: CAISYSQGAQHPQHF.

This sequence joins TRBV5-4 and TRBJ1-3; 10 bases agree with TRBD1. Germline CDR1 SGHNT, CDR2 YYREEE (reference sequence). The CDR3 is made up of 15 amino acids. The J segment lost 5 bases and the V segment lost 3 bases, leaving 5 bases of the junction unmatched. CDR3 amino acids: CASSSGQGGRNTIYF. The CDR3 nucleotides read TGTGCCAGCAGCTCTGGACAGGGGGGGAGAAACACCATATATTTT.

Many counts were recorded for this clone. The chain links TRBV21-1 to TRBJ1-6; the table's D call of TRBD1 was not tested on the DNA. TRBV21-1 is given as a pseudogene. The CDR3 sequence is 14 residues long. The CDR3 loop reads CASSKNNPRDKGHF. CDR3 coding DNA: TGTGCCAGCAGCAAAAATAACCCCCGGGACAAAGGACACTTT.

This chain uses TRBV5-4 with TRBJ2-3; 9 bases line up with TRBD2. The CDR3 loop spans 13 amino acids. V was pared by 4 bases and J by 9 bases, with 6 bases of the junction left unmatched. Germline values: CDR1 SGHNT, CDR2 YYREEE (reference sequence). The CDR3 protein is CASSPRREGTQYF. The CDR3 nucleotides are TGTGCCAGCAGCCCGAGGCGGGAGGGCACGCAGTATTTT.

The rearrangement links TRBV7-2 to TRBJ2-7, with a tentative D call TRBD2 (6 bases). The V end lost 1 base, the J end lost 2 bases, and 12 bases lay between the germline ends. Germline CDR1 SGHTA, CDR2 FQGNSA. The CDR3 spans 15 residues. CDR3 sequence (DNA): TGTGCCAGCAGCTTAGGCCCTAGCGCGGCCTACGAGCAGTACTTC. This encodes CASSLGPSAAYEQYF.

This sequence joins TRBV20-1 and TRBJ2-1, with D uncertain. Deletions cut 3 bases from V and 1 base from J, with 10 bases between. In germline, CDR1 is DFQATT, CDR2 SNEGSKA (reference sequence). The CDR3 has 14 amino acids. The CDR3 here is CSASYGSSYNEQFF. The CDR3 DNA is TGCAGTGCTAGTTACGGGTCGTCCTACAATGAGCAGTTCTTC.

This clone was seen a handful of times. The J gene is TRBJ2-3, the V gene TRBV20-1; D is uncertain. Trimming removed 3 bases from V and 1 base from J, with 17 bases in between. The germline V gene has CDR1 DFQATT and CDR2 SNEGSKA (reference sequence). The CDR3 consists of 16 residues. The CDR3 region has the DNA TGCAGTGCTAGTCCATCGAGTCTCCTCGGCACAGATACGCAGTATTTT. Its protein is CSASPSSLLGTDTQYF.

The chain has TRBV6-5 and TRBJ1-4; a possible D gene is TRBD1 (5 bases). In germline, CDR1 is MNHEY, CDR2 SVGAGI. Trimming took off 8 bases at V and 4 bases at J, with 17 bases between the two ends. The CDR3 runs to 15 residues. The CDR3 nucleotides are TGTGCCAGCGGGGGGTCGACGGCATTTAATGAAAAACTGTTTTTT. This translates into CASGGSTAFNEKLFF.

As concerns this clone: This same CDR3 is encoded by further DNA sequences in the sample. V gene TRBV7-9 combines with J gene TRBJ1-1; TRBD1 matches at 7 bases. V shed 1 base and J 5 bases; nucleotides not matched to a gene: 4. The CDR3 contains 14 residues. Germline V gene data show CDR1 as SEHNR and CDR2 as FQNEAQ (reference sequence). CDR3 nucleotides: TGTGCCAGCAGCTTAGGACAGGGAAGGACTGAAGCTTTCTTT. Translation gives CASSLGQGRTEAFF.

This clone was counted once. The CDR3: CASSSRGWYEQYV. CDR3 coding DNA: TGTGCCAGCAGCTCCAGGGGATGGTACGAGCAGTACGTC. The chain uses TRBV7-4 and TRBJ2-7, with D perhaps TRBD1 (6 bases). V shed 4 bases and J shed 4 bases, with 11 bases lying between them. Germline V gene lookup returns CDR1 SGHVT and CDR2 SQSDAQ. The CDR3 is made up of 13 amino acids.

In DNA form, the CDR3 reads TGTGCCAGCAGCGATCCAGACATCCTCGTTACGCAGTATTTT. Amino acids: CASSDPDILVTQYF. The V call is TRBV5-4, the J call TRBJ2-3, with D hard to call. Deletions cut 4 bases from V and 8 bases from J, with 17 bases between. Per the germline V gene, CDR1 is SGHNT and CDR2 is YYREEE (reference sequence). This CDR3 has 14 amino acids.

This clone was seen a handful of times. The chain recombines TRBV27 with TRBJ2-1; 8 nucleotides line up with TRBD1. CDR1 and CDR2 from the germline V gene are MNHEY and SMNVEV (reference sequence). The CDR3 has 14 amino acids. J gave up 6 bases and V 3 bases, and 4 bases lay outside the gene matches. The CDR3 coding sequence is TGTGCCAGCAGTTTGTCCCAGGGGGCCAATGAGCAGTTCTTC. Residues: CASSLSQGANEQFF.

The CDR3 DNA reads TGTGCCACTACGGAGGGGCTAGGAGAGACCCAGTACTTC. Encoded protein: CATTEGLGETQYF. The rearrangement joins TRBV19 to TRBJ2-5; D might be TRBD2 (6 bases). V gave up 10 bases and J gave up 4 bases, with 16 bases separating them. CDR3 length: 13 amino acids. Germline V gene lookup returns CDR1 LNHDA and CDR2 SQIVND (reference sequence).

V usage is TRBV7-9 and J usage is TRBJ2-5; 10 positions agree with TRBD2. Germline values: CDR1 SEHNR, CDR2 FQNEAQ (reference sequence). Trimming at V came to 4 bases and at J to 5 bases, leaving 13 bases not matched to a gene. The CDR3 sequence is 17 residues long. The CDR3 bases are TGTGCCAGCAGCTACCTAGCGGGAGTCAACCCGCAGGAGACCCAGTACTTC. Amino acids: CASSYLAGVNPQETQYF.

This clone rates as medium-sized (0.01 to 0.1%). The chain recombines TRBV11-2 with TRBJ2-7; TRBD1 agrees at 12 bases. CDR3 size: 16 residues. CDR1 and CDR2 (germline): SGHAT, FQNNGV. With 0 bases clipped from V and 13 bases from J, the junction kept 13 bases outside the gene matches. The CDR3 sequence: CASSLEDPGQGAPDYF. In DNA form, the CDR3 reads TGTGCCAGCAGCTTAGAAGACCCGGGACAGGGGGCCCCGGACTACTTC.

This clone showed up just once. The chain employs TRBV9 and TRBJ1-1, with D uncertain. CDR3 length equals 11 residues. The germline CDR1 and CDR2 sequences are SGDLS and YYNGEE. With 4 bases removed from V and 7 bases from J, the gap between germline ends came to 8 bases. The DNA of the CDR3 is TGTGCCAGCAGCTCCGCGATTGAAGCTTTCTTT. Amino acids: CASSSAIEAFF.

The V gene is TRBV6-2 or TRBV6-3, the J gene TRBJ1-3; D remains unclear. Looked up from germline, CDR1 is MNHEY and CDR2 is SVGEGT. CDR3 size: 15 residues. V was clipped by 2 bases and J by 0 bases, with 8 bases between them. The CDR3 DNA reads as TGTGCCAGCAGTTACGACGGGAGCTCTGGAAACACCATATATTTT. It is translated as CASSYDGSSGNTIYF.

The chain links TRBV28 to TRBJ1-2, with D unclear. This CDR3 comprises 14 residues. The ends were cut back, 1 base at V and 4 bases at J, with 10 bases in the middle. From germline, CDR1 is MDHEN and CDR2 SYDVKM. CDR3 protein: CASSLSPDGYGYTF. The CDR3 nucleotides are TGTGCCAGCAGTTTATCTCCAGATGGCTATGGCTACACCTTC.

The rearrangement uses TRBV5-1 and TRBJ2-2, with 7 bases identical to TRBD2. The V gene's germline CDR1 is SGHRS and CDR2 YFSETQ. The CDR3 runs 15 residues. V shed 2 bases, J shed 1 base, and the junction held 2 bases outside the gene matches. The CDR3 DNA sequence: TGCGCCAGCAGCTTCCTAGCGGTGAACACCGGGGAGCTGTTTTTT. Translation gives CASSFLAVNTGELFF.

The rearrangement joins TRBV18 to TRBJ1-2; D gene uncertain. Trimming cost V 1 base and J 8 bases, with 11 bases left between them. From germline, CDR1 is KGHSH and CDR2 LQKENI. The length of the CDR3 is 13 residues. CDR3 amino acids: CASSPQLAEGYTF. For the CDR3, the DNA is TGTGCCAGCTCACCACAACTTGCGGAAGGCTACACCTTC.

This CDR3 is CASSRTGGTGELFF. CDR3 sequence (DNA): TGTGCCAGCAGCCGGACAGGGGGAACCGGGGAGCTGTTTTTT. The chain recombines TRBV14 with TRBJ2-2, with 10 bases identical to TRBD1. CDR3 length equals 14 residues. The germline gives CDR1 SGHDN, CDR2 FVKESK. Trimming removed 4 bases from V and 5 bases from J; junction bases left unmatched: 1. The variable domain in full, with the rest retrieved from reference TRBV14 and TRBJ2-2, is EAGVTQFPSHSVIEKGQTVTLRCDPISGHDNLYWYRRVMGKEIKFLLHFVKESKQDESGMPNNRFLAERTGGTYSTLKVQPAELEDSGVYFCASSRTGGTGELFFGEGSRLTVL.